The 18 T cell receptor beta chains below all came from one sample that was sequenced in a study of cytomegalovirus exposure and HLA in healthy donors. 60 Vbeta and 13 Jbeta primers were used in PCR. The protocol was immunoSEQ multiplex PCR, while the TCRdb copy is restricted to in-frame clones and leaves out a portion. The profile covers under 150,000 clones, with 65% to 85% appearing a single time and 5.4% taken by the ten largest. Sequenced material: PBMCs. These receptor sequences come from a woman aged 25 to 39 in good health and CMV-seropositive.

V and J are TRBV27 and TRBJ1-4; no definite D call. CDR1 MNHEY and CDR2 SMNVEV come from the germline V gene (reference sequence). The CDR3 consists of 16 residues. Between the trimmed V and J ends, which lost 5 bases and 7 bases, there was a span of 20 bases. This chain's CDR3 is CASSPYLGGVGEKLFF. CDR3 bases: TGTGCCAGCAGTCCTTACCTTGGCGGGGTCGGTGAAAAACTGTTTTTT.

The gene calls are TRBV4-2 and TRBJ2-1, with TRBD2 identical over 10 bases. The CDR3 spans 17 residues. Germline CDR1 reads LGHNA; CDR2 reads YNFKEQ. V gave up 0 bases and J gave up 6 bases; unmatched junction bases: 8. The CDR3 loop reads CASSQDRNSGRTNEQFF. CDR3 DNA sequence: TGTGCCAGCAGCCAAGATCGGAATAGCGGGAGGACCAATGAGCAGTTCTTC.

The rearrangement uses TRBV7-3 and TRBJ2-1; 8 nucleotides line up with TRBD2. J lost 6 bases, V lost 5 bases, and 0 bases had no gene match. The CDR3 loop spans 12 amino acids. CDR1 is SGHTA, CDR2 FQGTGA, per germline. This CDR3 is CASSRGGNEQFF. CDR3 sequence (DNA): TGTGCCAGCAGCCGGGGGGGCAATGAGCAGTTCTTC.

The genes are TRBV6-4 and TRBJ1-6; TRBD1 aligns across 7 bases. The length of the CDR3 is 18 residues. Germline trimming cut 9 bases from V and 0 bases from J; bases unmatched to any gene: 14. CDR1 MRHNA and CDR2 SNTAGT come from the germline V gene. The DNA of the CDR3 is TGTGCCAGGAGTACTACCACAGGGGAAAGCTCCTATAATTCACCCCTCCACTTT. This encodes CARSTTTGESSYNSPLHF.

CDR3 nucleotide sequence: TGTGCCCCTTGGGACAGTTCGATCTACGAGCAGTACTTC. Translating it yields CAPWDSSIYEQYF. V gene TRBV10-3 combines with J gene TRBJ2-7, with 7 bases that match TRBD1. Trimming at V came to 11 bases and at J to 3 bases, leaving 10 bases not matched to a gene. Per the germline V gene, CDR1 is ENHRY and CDR2 is SYGVKD. The CDR3 loop spans 13 amino acids.

This chain uses TRBV4-1 with TRBJ1-5, with 7 positions matching TRBD1. Germline CDR1 is MGHRA and CDR2 is YSYEKL. The CDR3 sequence is 14 residues long. J gave up 6 bases and V 1 base, and 3 bases lay outside the gene matches. The CDR3 loop is CASSQAGGFQPQHF. The CDR3 DNA is TGCGCCAGCAGCCAAGCAGGGGGGTTTCAGCCCCAGCATTTT.

This chain connects TRBV5-1 to TRBJ2-3, with TRBD2 matching over 8 bases. The V gene end was trimmed by 4 bases and the J gene end by 0 bases; junction bases not matched to a gene: 1. Germline V CDR1 and CDR2: SGHRS, YFSETQ. This CDR3 has 14 residues. The CDR3 nucleotides read TGCGCCAGCAGCGTAGCGGGGAGCACAGATACGCAGTATTTT. This gives the protein CASSVAGSTDTQYF.

The table lists this clone with a few counts. The genes are TRBV28 and TRBJ1-2; D uncertain. The CDR3 totals 14 residues. Germline V gives CDR1 MDHEN, CDR2 SYDVKM. V lost 1 base and J lost 7, with 13 bases in between. CDR3 amino acids: CASSLSAGITGYTF. CDR3 bases: TGTGCCAGCAGTTTATCGGCGGGTATTACTGGCTACACCTTC.

The chain uses TRBV30 and TRBJ2-1; D is possibly TRBD2 (6 bases). The CDR3 sequence is 13 residues long. Germline V gives CDR1 GTSNPN, CDR2 SVGIG (reference sequence). V was clipped by 2 bases and J by 13 bases, with 18 bases between them. This CDR3 reads CAWSLSGEAEQFF. DNA for the CDR3: TGTGCCTGGAGTCTTAGCGGTGAAGCAGAACAGTTCTTC.

The chain joins TRBV5-1 to TRBJ2-1, with TRBD2 identical over 11 bases. CDR3 length: 16 residues. Unmatched junction bases numbered 4, after V lost 0 bases and J lost 5 bases. Germline loops: CDR1 SGHRS, CDR2 YFSETQ. The CDR3 protein is CASSLEGLAGDNEQFF. In nucleotides, the CDR3 is TGCGCCAGCAGCTTGGAAGGACTAGCGGGCGACAATGAGCAGTTCTTC.

This chain connects TRBV5-1 to TRBJ2-1; the match to TRBD1 covers 7 bases. The CDR3 length is 15 residues. Looked up from germline, CDR1 is SGHRS and CDR2 is YFSETQ. With V trimmed by 4 bases and J by 2 bases, 6 bases remained unmatched. CDR3 nucleotides: TGCGCCAGCAGCCAGGGACAGCCGACCTACAATGAGCAGTTCTTC. Protein: CASSQGQPTYNEQFF.

The chain combines TRBV19 with TRBJ1-2; 7 bases line up with TRBD1. The CDR3 has 13 residues. Germline CDR1 LNHDA, CDR2 SQIVND (reference sequence). V trimming: 5 bases; J trimming: 7 bases; junction bases outside the gene matches: 7. In nucleotides, the CDR3 is TGTGCCAGTAGTCCACTAGGGGGCTCTGGCTACACCTTC. Its translation is CASSPLGGSGYTF. The complete variable domain, with remaining parts taken from reference TRBV19 and TRBJ1-2, reads DGGITQSPKYLFRKEGQNVTLSCEQNLNHDAMYWYRQDPGQGLRLIYYSQIVNDFQKGDIAEGYSVSREKKESFPLTVTSAQKNPTAFYLCASSPLGGSGYTFGSGTRLTVV.

The V gene is TRBV14, the J gene TRBJ1-1; 9 bases agree with TRBD1. The CDR3 extends over 16 amino acids. Germline V gene data show CDR1 as SGHDN and CDR2 as FVKESK. V shed 4 bases and J 1 base; nucleotides not matched to a gene: 7. The CDR3 DNA is TGTGCCAGCAGCCGAGGACAGGGGCTTGGGAACACTGAAGCTTTCTTT. This gives the protein CASSRGQGLGNTEAFF.

The rearrangement uses TRBV9 and TRBJ1-1; D unclear. There are 14 residues in the CDR3. Trimming shortened V by 1 base and J by 0 bases, and 7 bases separated the two germline ends. Germline lookup yields CDR1 SGDLS and CDR2 YYNGEE. CDR3 sequence (DNA): TGTGCCAGCAGCGTAAGCACTTTGAACACTGAAGCTTTCTTT. It is translated as CASSVSTLNTEAFF. Full variable domain (outside the CDR3, taken from reference TRBV9 and TRBJ1-1): DSGVTQTPKHLITATGQRVTLRCSPRSGDLSVYWYQQSLDQGLQFLIQYYNGEERAKGNILERFSAQQFPDLHSELNLSSLELGDSALYFCASSVSTLNTEAFFGQGTRLTVV.

The chain links TRBV11-3 to TRBJ2-3, with D tentatively TRBD2 (6 bases). The germline CDR1 and CDR2 sequences are SGHNT and YENEEA. The CDR3 length is 17 residues. The germline V and J ends were trimmed by 0 bases and 1 base, with 14 bases remaining between them. CDR3 coding DNA: TGTGCCAGCAGCTTAGATACCCCGGGACTTCGCACAGATACGCAGTATTTT. Protein sequence: CASSLDTPGLRTDTQYF.

This chain uses TRBV6-5 with TRBJ2-5, with 7 positions matching TRBD1. V lost 5 bases, J lost 2 bases, and 2 bases stayed unmatched. The CDR3 totals 13 residues. Per germline, CDR1 MNHEY and CDR2 SVGAGI. This CDR3 is CASSRDRQETQYF. Here the CDR3 DNA reads TGTGCCAGCAGTCGGGACAGACAAGAGACCCAGTACTTC.

This clone appeared once. V gene TRBV11-2 combines with J gene TRBJ2-1; a possible D gene is TRBD1 (5 bases). Trimming removed 5 bases at V and 9 bases at J, with 11 bases between. CDR1 is SGHAT, CDR2 FQNNGV, per germline. The CDR3 sequence is 12 residues long. The CDR3 nucleotides are TGTGCCAGCAGCCCAGGGTGGATTGAGCAGTTCTTC. Protein product: CASSPGWIEQFF.

V usage is TRBV6-1 and J usage is TRBJ1-5, with TRBD1 matching 7 bases. J gave up 3 bases and V 6 bases, and 5 bases lay outside the gene matches. CDR1 is MNHNS, CDR2 SASEGT, per germline. The CDR3 consists of 14 residues. Here the CDR3 DNA reads TGTGCCAGCAGCACGACAGGGAACAATCAGCCCCAGCATTTT. Translating gives CASSTTGNNQPQHF.